This is a list of T cell receptor beta chains from one sample in a study of molecular identifiers for immune sequencing clone quantification. One entry per CDR3 protein results from TCRdb running MiXCR on the PCR reads. Of hundreds of thousands of distinct CDR3 sequences listed, 25% are singletons. Sequenced material: naive CD8+ T cells from blood, with Jurkat cell RNA spiked in. The receptors originated from a human donor in good health. Some libraries in this study had Jurkat cell RNA spiked in. CDR3s include the opening cysteine and the closing phenylalanine or tryptophan. D genes are given only for firm matches. Not every row has a clone size; where given, it reads once, few, many or a size class.

clone size: many; D gene: TRBD2; V gene: TRBV24-1; J gene: TRBJ2-3; CDR3 protein: CATSERLAGGSDTQYF; CDR3 DNA: TGTGCCACCAGTGAACGACTAGCGGGGGGTTCAGATACGCAGTATTTT
clone size: many; D gene: TRBD1; V gene: TRBV20-1; J gene: TRBJ1-1; CDR3 protein: CSATGGTEAFF; CDR3 DNA: TGCAGTGCCACAGGGGGCACTGAAGCTTTCTTT
clone size: many; D gene: TRBD1; V gene: TRBV12-3/TRBV12-4; J gene: TRBJ1-2; CDR3 protein: CASSPLTGSYGYTF; CDR3 DNA: TGTGCCAGCAGTCCGCTGACAGGGAGCTATGGCTACACCTTC
clone size: NA; D gene: TRBD1; V gene: TRBV19; J gene: TRBJ1-3; CDR3 protein: CASSVDRGSPLAGNTIYF; CDR3 DNA: TGTGCCAGTAGTGTTGACAGGGGATCTCCTCTCGCTGGAAACACCATATATTTT
clone size: many; D gene: NA; V gene: TRBV5-6; J gene: TRBJ2-3; CDR3 protein: CASSGDEAADTQYF; CDR3 DNA: TGTGCCAGCAGCGGCGACGAAGCGGCAGATACGCAGTATTTT
clone size: many; D gene: TRBD2; V gene: TRBV27; J gene: TRBJ2-7; CDR3 protein: CASGPGLAAYEQYF; CDR3 DNA: TGTGCCAGCGGCCCGGGACTAGCGGCCTACGAGCAGTACTTC
clone size: NA; D gene: NA; V gene: TRBV3-1; J gene: TRBJ2-6; CDR3 protein: CASSPLGGTGANVLTF; CDR3 DNA: TGTGCCAGCAGCCCCCTGGGAGGAACTGGGGCCAACGTCCTGACTTTC
clone size: few; D gene: TRBD1; V gene: TRBV9; J gene: TRBJ2-1; CDR3 protein: CASSRQGLSSYNEQFF; CDR3 DNA: TGTGCCAGCAGTAGACAGGGCCTCAGCTCCTACAATGAGCAGTTCTTC
clone size: NA; D gene: NA; V gene: TRBV19; J gene: TRBJ2-7; CDR3 protein: CASSIKGPYYEQYF; CDR3 DNA: TGTGCCAGTAGTATAAAAGGACCATACTACGAGCAGTACTTC
clone size: few; D gene: TRBD2; V gene: TRBV30; J gene: TRBJ2-7; CDR3 protein: CAYFGRSSYEQYF; CDR3 DNA: TGTGCCTACTTCGGGAGGAGCTCCTACGAGCAGTACTTC
clone size: many; D gene: NA; V gene: TRBV7-6; J gene: TRBJ2-7; CDR3 protein: CASSVFQGTYEQYF; CDR3 DNA: TGTGCCAGCAGCGTATTTCAGGGAACCTACGAGCAGTACTTC
clone size: few; D gene: NA; V gene: TRBV10-3; J gene: TRBJ1-1; CDR3 protein: CATRKQGTEDTEAFF; CDR3 DNA: TGTGCCACCAGGAAACAAGGGACGGAAGACACTGAAGCTTTCTTT
clone size: NA; D gene: NA; V gene: TRBV11-2; J gene: TRBJ2-1; CDR3 protein: CASSQPGRLNIQYNEQFF; CDR3 DNA: TGTGCCAGCAGCCAGCCGGGACGGTTAAATATCCAATACAATGAGCAGTTCTTC
clone size: few; D gene: NA; V gene: TRBV20-1; J gene: TRBJ2-7; CDR3 protein: CSARDLTGPNYEQYF; CDR3 DNA: TGCAGTGCTAGAGATTTAACGGGGCCTAACTACGAGCAGTACTTC
clone size: many; D gene: TRBD1; V gene: TRBV6-5; J gene: TRBJ1-5; CDR3 protein: CASSPGQEGLYSNQPQHF; CDR3 DNA: TGTGCCAGCAGTCCCGGACAGGAGGGGCTTTATAGCAATCAGCCCCAGCATTTT
clone size: few; D gene: NA; V gene: TRBV30; J gene: TRBJ2-5; CDR3 protein: CAWGFSGLTETQYF; CDR3 DNA: TGTGCCTGGGGTTTCTCGGGACTGACAGAGACCCAGTACTTC
clone size: NA; D gene: TRBD2; V gene: TRBV7-9; J gene: TRBJ2-1; CDR3 protein: CASSPRSGNMDLYNEQFF; CDR3 DNA: TGTGCCAGCAGCCCACGTAGCGGGAACATGGATCTCTACAATGAGCAGTTCTTC
clone size: few; D gene: NA; V gene: TRBV5-1; J gene: TRBJ2-7; CDR3 protein: CASSLGEFYEQYF; CDR3 DNA: TGCGCCAGCAGCTTGGGGGAATTCTACGAGCAGTACTTC
clone size: NA; D gene: TRBD1; V gene: TRBV6-2/TRBV6-3; J gene: TRBJ2-1; CDR3 protein: CASNLGTGGTEQFF; CDR3 DNA: TGTGCCAGCAACTTAGGGACAGGGGGCACTGAGCAGTTCTTC
clone size: few; D gene: NA; V gene: TRBV24-1; J gene: TRBJ2-1; CDR3 protein: CATSEGYEQFF; CDR3 DNA: TGTGCCACCAGTGAAGGATATGAGCAGTTCTTC
clone size: NA; D gene: TRBD1; V gene: TRBV7-6; J gene: TRBJ2-7; CDR3 protein: CASSTAGQGWCEQYF; CDR3 DNA: TGTGCCAGCAGCACGGCCGGACAGGGTTGGTGCGAGCAGTACTTC
clone size: NA; D gene: TRBD1; V gene: TRBV7-9; J gene: TRBJ2-7; CDR3 protein: CASSLGVASTGVEQYF; CDR3 DNA: TGTGCCAGCAGCTTAGGGGTTGCTAGTACAGGGGTCGAGCAGTACTTC
clone size: NA; D gene: NA; V gene: TRBV4-2; J gene: TRBJ2-7; CDR3 protein: CASSQDWSLSYEQYF; CDR3 DNA: TGTGCCAGCAGCCAAGATTGGTCCCTCTCCTACGAGCAGTACTTC
clone size: NA; D gene: NA; V gene: TRBV10-3; J gene: TRBJ1-1; CDR3 protein: CAISGGLGAFSEAFF; CDR3 DNA: TGTGCCATCAGTGGAGGACTGGGGGCGTTTTCTGAAGCTTTCTTT
clone size: few; D gene: NA; V gene: TRBV5-5; J gene: TRBJ1-1; CDR3 protein: CASSSVELTEAFF; CDR3 DNA: TGTGCCAGCAGCTCTGTCGAGCTCACTGAAGCTTTCTTT
clone size: few; D gene: NA; V gene: TRBV9; J gene: TRBJ2-2; CDR3 protein: CASSVVRAVYTGELFF; CDR3 DNA: TGTGCCAGCAGCGTAGTTAGGGCAGTGTACACCGGGGAGCTGTTTTTT
clone size: few; D gene: NA; V gene: TRBV30; J gene: TRBJ2-1; CDR3 protein: CACRQLSSYNEQFF; CDR3 DNA: TGTGCCTGTCGACAGTTGAGCTCCTACAATGAGCAGTTCTTC
clone size: many; D gene: TRBD2; V gene: TRBV4-1; J gene: TRBJ2-3; CDR3 protein: CASSQAPLALVGATQYF; CDR3 DNA: TGCGCCAGCAGCCAAGCACCACTAGCGCTGGTGGGCGCTACGCAGTATTTT
clone size: NA; D gene: NA; V gene: TRBV28; J gene: TRBJ2-1; CDR3 protein: CASSLYVKGQFF; CDR3 DNA: TGTGCCAGCAGTTTATACGTGAAGGGTCAGTTCTTC
clone size: NA; D gene: NA; V gene: TRBV5-3; J gene: TRBJ2-3; CDR3 protein: CASRLEQGYTDTQYF; CDR3 DNA: TGTGCCAGCCGCTTGGAGCAGGGATACACAGATACGCAGTATTTT